Below, 16 T cell receptor beta chains from the same sample are listed, as sequenced in a study of blood T cell repertoires in COVID-19. Data came from immunoSEQ multiplex PCR; TCRdb stores just in-frame clones and leaves some out. Of about 190,000 clones listed, 75% to 90% were seen once; the top ten hold approximately 1%. Sequenced input: peripheral blood. The source of these receptors is a man aged 25-45 years with acute or convalescent COVID-19.

This chain uses TRBV19 with TRBJ2-1; the match to TRBD2 covers 12 bases. Germline V gene lookup returns CDR1 LNHDA and CDR2 SQIVND (reference sequence). The CDR3 runs 23 residues. V shed 2 bases and J 4 bases; nucleotides not matched to a gene: 24. The CDR3 DNA sequence: TGTGCCAGTAGTATATACGCCCCCGCGGTTTCTAGCGGGAGGGCCAGGAGGTACAATGAGCAGTTCTTC. It translates to CASSIYAPAVSSGRARRYNEQFF.

The chain links TRBV6-6 to TRBJ2-5; 8 positions match TRBD2. CDR1 and CDR2 (germline): MNHNY, SVGAGI (reference sequence). V was clipped by 4 bases and J by 1 base; unmatched bases: 2. This CDR3 is built from 14 residues. CDR3 nucleotides: TGTGCCAGCAGTTTGCGGGGGGCCCAAGAGACCCAGTACTTC. Translating gives CASSLRGAQETQYF.

The chain employs TRBV4-1 and TRBJ1-2; 9 positions match TRBD1. The CDR3 extends over 14 amino acids. CDR1 and CDR2 (germline): MGHRA, YSYEKL. Trimming took 2 bases from V and 6 from J; bases not matched to a gene: 4. CDR3 DNA sequence: TGCGCCAGCAGCCAATGGGGACAGGGAAATGGCTACACCTTC. Its translation: CASSQWGQGNGYTF.

The chain uses TRBV11-2 and TRBJ1-1; 7 nucleotides align to TRBD1. The CDR3 is 15 residues long. Trimming cost V 6 bases and J 0 bases; bases outside gene matches: 7. Germline lookup yields CDR1 SGHAT and CDR2 FQNNGV. For the CDR3, the DNA is TGTGCCAGCAGTTTCCCCGACAGGGTGAACACTGAAGCTTTCTTT. It translates to CASSFPDRVNTEAFF. Combining the CDR3 with reference TRBV11-2 and TRBJ1-1 gives the whole variable domain EAGVAQSPRYKIIEKRQSVAFWCNPISGHATLYWYQQILGQGPKLLIQFQNNGVVDDSQLPKDRFSAERLKGVDSTLKIQPAKLEDSAVYLCASSFPDRVNTEAFFGQGTRLTVV.

The chain employs TRBV6-5 and TRBJ2-7, with TRBD1 as a possible D gene (6 bases). With 0 bases removed from V and 3 bases from J, the gap between germline ends came to 12 bases. CDR1 MNHEY and CDR2 SVGAGI come from the germline V gene. The CDR3 sequence is 15 residues long. CDR3 in DNA: TGTGCCAGCAGTTACTCGGAACAGGGTGGCTACGAGCAGTACTTC. Translation gives CASSYSEQGGYEQYF.

The chain joins TRBV11-2 to TRBJ1-1, with 7 bases matching TRBD1. The germline CDR1 and CDR2 sequences are SGHAT and FQNNGV. The length of the CDR3 is 16 residues. V lost 0 bases, J lost 3 bases, and 7 bases stayed unmatched. This CDR3 reads CASSLDWGRGYTEAFF. CDR3 bases: TGTGCCAGCAGCTTAGATTGGGGCAGGGGGTACACTGAAGCTTTCTTT. Looking up the rest from reference TRBV11-2 and TRBJ1-1 gives the full variable domain: EAGVAQSPRYKIIEKRQSVAFWCNPISGHATLYWYQQILGQGPKLLIQFQNNGVVDDSQLPKDRFSAERLKGVDSTLKIQPAKLEDSAVYLCASSLDWGRGYTEAFFGQGTRLTVV.

V gene TRBV6-5 combines with J gene TRBJ1-5; 7 bases map to TRBD1. The CDR3 consists of 13 residues. The trim removed 6 bases at V and 7 bases at J, leaving 6 bases unmatched. The germline gives CDR1 MNHEY, CDR2 SVGAGI. CDR3 amino acids: CASSPGTEQPQHF. DNA for the CDR3: TGTGCCAGCAGCCCAGGGACAGAACAGCCCCAGCATTTT.

This clone appeared once. The junction does not match germline at one end; this may be a read error. The rearrangement links TRBV11-2 to TRBJ2-2; TRBD2 matches 9 bases. The CDR3 runs 17 residues. CDR1 is SGHAT, CDR2 FQNNGV, per germline. CDR3 nucleotides: TGTGCCAGCAACTTAGCGGGAGAGGACTTCCACACCGGGGAGCTGTTTTTT. This codes for CASNLAGEDFHTGELFF.

The table lists this clone with a count of one. The chain combines TRBV7-9 with TRBJ2-2, with D possibly being TRBD1 or TRBD2 (5 bases each). This CDR3 is 12 amino acids long. V lost 5 bases, J lost 8 bases, and 9 bases lay in between. Germline CDR1 SEHNR, CDR2 FQNEAQ (reference sequence). The CDR3 DNA is TGTGCCAGCAGCAGGGACGCGGGGGAGCTGTTTTTT. Protein sequence: CASSRDAGELFF.

The rearrangement uses TRBV18 and TRBJ1-1; maybe TRBD1 (6 bases). V dropped 0 bases and J dropped 2 bases, with 10 bases sitting between them. The CDR3 spans 15 residues. Germline CDR1 and CDR2: KGHSH and LQKENI. The CDR3 DNA is TGTGCCAGCTCACCACCTCGGGGGGCTAACACTGAAGCTTTCTTT. Its protein product is CASSPPRGANTEAFF. The variable domain in full, completed from reference TRBV18 and TRBJ1-1, reads NAGVMQNPRHLVRRRGQEARLRCSPMKGHSHVYWYRQLPEEGLKFMVYLQKENIIDESGMPKERFSAEFPKEGPSILRIQQVVRGDSAAYFCASSPPRGANTEAFFGQGTRLTVV.

V usage is TRBV5-1 and J usage is TRBJ2-1; 9 nucleotides line up with TRBD2. The ends lost 0 bases at V and 0 bases at J; junction bases unmatched: 19. CDR3 size: 22 residues. Germline CDR1 and CDR2: SGHRS and YFSETQ. The CDR3 region is CASSLVAGGPWGEKSSYNEQFF. For the CDR3, the DNA is TGCGCCAGCAGCTTGGTGGCGGGAGGGCCTTGGGGGGAGAAGAGCTCCTACAATGAGCAGTTCTTC.

The V call is TRBV3-1 (or the pseudogene TRBV3-2), the J call TRBJ1-2; D unclear. Germline CDR1 LGHDT, CDR2 YNNKEL (reference sequence). The CDR3 loop spans 13 amino acids. With 1 base removed from V and 5 bases from J, the gap between germline ends came to 8 bases. The CDR3 region has the DNA TGTGCCAGCAGCCAAGTTCCAGGATATGGCTACACCTTC. Amino acids: CASSQVPGYGYTF.

The gene calls are TRBV3-1 (or the pseudogene TRBV3-2) and TRBJ1-3, with 7 positions matching TRBD1. This CDR3 has 15 amino acids. J gave up 3 bases and V 3 bases, and 5 bases lay outside the gene matches. From germline, CDR1 is LGHDT and CDR2 YNNKEL (reference sequence). The CDR3 spells CASSQRDRVGNTIYF. The CDR3 bases are TGTGCCAGCAGCCAGAGAGACAGGGTTGGAAACACCATATATTTT.

This rearrangement joins TRBV19 to TRBJ2-3, with TRBD1 identical over 7 bases. The trim removed 6 bases at V and 7 bases at J, leaving 10 bases unmatched. Germline V gives CDR1 LNHDA, CDR2 SQIVND (reference sequence). CDR3 length: 14 amino acids. CDR3 sequence reads: CASSPDRATHTQYF. CDR3 DNA sequence: TGTGCCAGTAGCCCAGACAGGGCGACCCATACGCAGTATTTT.

Of note for this clone: Additional DNA sequences in this sample encode the identical CDR3. The chain recombines TRBV12-3 or TRBV12-4 with TRBJ2-7; D remains unclear. The CDR3 has 11 amino acids. V dropped 5 bases and J dropped 2 bases, with 4 bases sitting between them. The CDR3: CASSRAYEQYF. Written as DNA, the CDR3 is TGTGCCAGCAGTCGTGCCTACGAGCAGTACTTC.

The gene calls are TRBV7-3 and TRBJ1-2; TRBD1 agrees at 9 bases. The J segment lost 2 bases and the V segment lost 0 bases, leaving 1 base of the junction unmatched. Germline V gives CDR1 SGHTA, CDR2 FQGTGA. The CDR3 runs to 15 residues. CDR3 in amino acids: CASSLTGTGNYGYTF. The CDR3 nucleotides are TGTGCCAGCAGCTTAACAGGGACAGGGAACTATGGCTACACCTTC.